Below are 9 T cell receptor beta chains sequenced from a single sample in a study of T cell repertoires in cytomegalovirus infection. TCRdb independently ran MiXCR on the reads; one entry per CDR3 protein. Among hundreds of thousands of distinct CDR3 sequences, 20% to 25% were seen once, and the ten largest hold roughly 8%. Sequenced material: CD8+ T cells from PBMCs. These receptors were taken from a human donor in good health (CMV status not recorded). Some clones in this sample may be carry-over from other donors' samples.

A remark on this clonotype: This could be a read error, since a much larger clone is one nucleotide away. This chain joins TRBV12-3 or TRBV12-4 and TRBJ2-7; D may be TRBD1 (6 bases). The CDR3 contains 15 residues. Trimming pared 10 bases from V and 3 bases from J, leaving 22 bases between. The chain's CDR3 is CANTFAGVFIYEQYF. The CDR3 DNA reads TGTGCCAACACCTTCGCAGGGGTCTTTATCTACGAGCAGTACTTC.

Remarks on this clonotype: This sequence may be a read error, since a much larger clone differs from it by one base. The rearrangement links TRBV27 to TRBJ2-1, with 7 bases lining up with TRBD2. The CDR3 is made up of 14 amino acids. The ends lost 5 bases at V and 6 bases at J; junction bases unmatched: 7. Germline V CDR1 and CDR2: MNHEY, SMNVEV (reference sequence). CDR3 sequence reads: CASSLGGTVNEQFF. The CDR3 coding sequence is TGTGCCAGCAGTCTCGGGGGGACCGTCAATGAGCAGTTCTTC.

CDR3 coding DNA: TGCAGTGCTGAGGGACAGGGGTTCGGCACCGGGGAGCTGTTTTTT. It codes for CSAEGQGFGTGELFF. J is TRBJ2-2 and V is TRBV20-1; 10 positions agree with TRBD1. Germline loops: CDR1 DFQATT, CDR2 SNEGSKA (reference sequence). Trimming at V came to 5 bases and at J to 4 bases, leaving 7 bases not matched to a gene. This CDR3 has 15 amino acids.

The chain is built from TRBV20-1 and TRBJ2-7, with TRBD2 matching 16 bases. The CDR3 loop spans 22 amino acids. The J segment lost 0 bases and the V segment lost 2 bases, leaving 19 bases of the junction unmatched. Germline V CDR1 and CDR2: DFQATT, SNEGSKA (reference sequence). CDR3 DNA: TGCAGTGCTAGAATTCCAGTCGGGACTAGCGGGGGGGAATCCTCATACTCCTACGAGCAGTACTTC. Residues: CSARIPVGTSGGESSYSYEQYF.

The chain combines TRBV15 with TRBJ2-3; TRBD2 matches 8 bases. CDR1 is LNHNV and CDR2 is YYDKDF in the germline V gene (reference sequence). This CDR3 is 16 amino acids long. V shed 1 base and J 0 bases; nucleotides not matched to a gene: 3. Here the CDR3 reads CATSRATSVSTDTQYF. The CDR3 DNA reads as TGTGCCACCAGCAGAGCGACTAGCGTAAGCACAGATACGCAGTATTTT.

This clonotype came up many times. This chain uses TRBV6-5 with TRBJ2-7, with D possibly being TRBD2 (5 bases). The CDR3 loop spans 16 amino acids. The V end lost 0 bases, the J end lost 3 bases, and 15 bases lay between the germline ends. Germline loops: CDR1 MNHEY, CDR2 SVGAGI. CDR3: CASSYSRPDAGYEQYV. CDR3 DNA sequence: TGTGCCAGCAGTTACTCGAGACCAGATGCGGGCTACGAGCAGTACGTC.

This clonotype turned up a few times. In nucleotides, the CDR3 is TGCAGCGTTCCTATCAGGAAGCGGGGGGAAGGAGATACGCAGTATTTT. This codes for CSVPIRKRGEGDTQYF. The V call is TRBV29-1, the J call TRBJ2-3; 9 nucleotides agree with TRBD2. This CDR3 region has 16 residues. Germline-derived CDR1 and CDR2 are SQVTM and ANQGSEA. With 5 bases clipped from V and 5 bases from J, the junction kept 14 bases outside the gene matches.

This clonotype was counted between two and nine times. The gene calls are TRBV29-1 and TRBJ2-5; the D is unclear. V lost 5 bases, J lost 5 bases, and 6 bases lay in between. This CDR3 comprises 10 residues. Germline V CDR1 and CDR2: SQVTM, ANQGSEA. CDR3 residues: CSVFVETQYF. In DNA form, the CDR3 reads TGCAGCGTTTTTGTGGAGACCCAGTACTTC.

The sample holds many counts of this clonotype. The V and J genes are TRBV7-2 and TRBJ2-5; D gene ambiguous. This CDR3 contains 14 residues. The germline CDR1 and CDR2 sequences are SGHTA and FQGNSA. Trimming pared 5 bases from V and 2 bases from J, leaving 12 bases between. CDR3 protein: CASSPAAEQETQYF. The CDR3 DNA follows: TGTGCCAGCAGCCCCGCTGCAGAACAAGAGACCCAGTACTTC. Complete variable domain (other parts from reference TRBV7-2 and TRBJ2-5): GAGVSQSPSNKVTEKGKDVELRCDPISGHTALYWYRQSLGQGLEFLIYFQGNSAPDKSGLPSDRFSAERTGGSVSTLTIQRTQQEDSAVYLCASSPAAEQETQYFGPGTRLLVL.